The 8 T cell receptor beta chains given below trace back to one sample, sequenced in a study of blood T cell repertoires in COVID-19. Libraries were prepared by immunoSEQ multiplex PCR; TCRdb keeps only in-frame clonotypes and omits some of them. The sample contains 200,000 to 300,000 clones, 70% to 80% of which appear only once. Specimen: peripheral blood. The receptors were sampled from a woman aged 80 or over with acute or convalescent COVID-19.

This clone was detected once. CDR3 DNA sequence: TGCGCCAGCAGCTTGTATGCTAGCGAGGGAGAGACCCAGTACTTC. It yields the protein CASSLYASEGETQYF. The chain has TRBV5-1 and TRBJ2-5; tentatively, D is TRBD2 (6 bases). Trimming left V 1 base short and J 4 bases short, with 14 bases between. This CDR3 has 15 amino acids. In germline, CDR1 is SGHRS, CDR2 YFSETQ.

The chain has TRBV3-1 (or the pseudogene TRBV3-2) and TRBJ2-3, with a possible D match to TRBD1 (5 bases). The CDR3 spans 13 residues. Germline V gives CDR1 LGHDT, CDR2 YNNKEL (reference sequence). V was trimmed by 8 bases and J by 6 bases, leaving 15 bases between them. In DNA form, the CDR3 reads TGTGCCAGCCACCGCAGGGCCGGGGATACGCAGTATTTT. Translation: CASHRRAGDTQYF.

Notes on this clone: The sample holds other DNA sequences that translate to the same CDR3. The chain links TRBV9 to TRBJ2-1; D remains unclear. The CDR3 sequence is 14 residues long. Germline values: CDR1 SGDLS, CDR2 YYNGEE. V was clipped by 0 bases and J by 5 bases, with 9 bases between them. CDR3 sequence: CASSVGGANNEQFF. The CDR3 region has the DNA TGTGCCAGCAGCGTAGGCGGCGCCAACAATGAGCAGTTCTTC.

This chain uses TRBV6-5 with TRBJ2-2; 13 bases line up with TRBD2. The CDR3 runs 15 residues. J gave up 8 bases and V 7 bases, and 7 bases lay outside the gene matches. Germline CDR1 MNHEY, CDR2 SVGAGI. CDR3 nucleotide sequence: TGTGCCAGCACCGGAGGACTAGCGGGGGAAGGGGAGCTGTTTTTT. This sequence encodes CASTGGLAGEGELFF.

This chain links TRBV27 with TRBJ2-7, with 8 bases lining up with TRBD1. The V gene's germline CDR1 is MNHEY and CDR2 SMNVEV (reference sequence). Losses at the gene ends were 6 bases for V and 10 bases for J; bases not matched to a gene: 8. The CDR3 has 12 residues. The CDR3 region is CASRDREHQQYF. The CDR3 coding sequence is TGTGCCAGCAGGGACAGGGAGCATCAACAGTACTTC.

This chain joins TRBV21-1 and TRBJ2-7; the D call TRBD1 from the table was never checked on the DNA. TRBV21-1 is assigned pseudogene status. This CDR3 spans 16 amino acids. CDR3 bases: TGTGCCAGCAGCAAAGTTACAGGGGGCGCATTTTACGAGCAGTACTTC. The encoded protein is CASSKVTGGAFYEQYF.

The rearrangement uses TRBV2 and TRBJ1-3; a possible D gene is TRBD1 (5 bases). The germline gives CDR1 SNHLY, CDR2 FYNNEI. V dropped 6 bases and J dropped 0 bases, with 15 bases sitting between them. CDR3 length: 16 amino acids. The DNA for the CDR3 is TGTGCCAGCAGCGATATACCGGACACCTCTGGAAACACCATATATTTT. Translated: CASSDIPDTSGNTIYF. Combining the CDR3 with reference TRBV2 and TRBJ1-3 gives the whole variable domain EPEVTQTPSHQVTQMGQEVILRCVPISNHLYFYWYRQILGQKVEFLVSFYNNEISEKSEIFDDQFSVERPDGSNFTLKIRSTKLEDSAMYFCASSDIPDTSGNTIYFGEGSWLTVV.

This clone showed up just a few times. This chain joins TRBV7-2 and TRBJ1-6; perhaps TRBD1 as D (6 bases). The germline gives CDR1 SGHTA, CDR2 FQGNSA. The CDR3 runs to 15 residues. V was shortened by 4 bases and J by 9 bases, with 16 bases between the two germline ends. In DNA, the CDR3 is TGTGCCAGCAGCTCCAGACAGTTGGGGGCTTCACCCCTCCACTTT. Its translation: CASSSRQLGASPLHF.